The 4 T cell receptor beta chains reported below all come from one sample, sequenced in a study of T cells in Graves' hyperthyroidism and ophthalmopathy. The source material, RNA transcripts, was used to amplify TCR beta CDR3 regions. A set of HTBI primers served as the primers for a first-round RT-PCR of the TCR CDR3. A single record per CDR3 protein comes from TCRdb applying MiXCR to the multiplex PCR reads. The repertoire has some 350,000 distinct CDR3 sequences, about a fifth of them found once; the top ten carry about 3.7%. Sequenced sample: blood. These receptors were collected from a woman under 30 with Graves' hyperthyroidism.

This clonotype was recorded at least ten times. CDR3 sequence reads: CASSQALSRQFSGNTIYF. CDR3 bases: TGTGCCAGCAGCCAAGCCTTGTCGCGACAGTTCTCTGGAAACACCATATATTTT. The chain links TRBV4-2 to TRBJ1-3, with TRBD1 as a possible D gene (5 bases). The germline V gene encodes CDR1 LGHNA and CDR2 YNFKEQ. The CDR3 spans 18 residues. The germline V and J ends were trimmed by 1 base and 0 bases, with 16 bases remaining between them.

This clonotype appeared many times. The J gene is TRBJ2-5, the V gene TRBV25-1, with TRBD2 matching 8 bases. From germline, CDR1 is MGHDK and CDR2 SYGVNS. The CDR3 spans 16 residues. With V trimmed by 0 bases and J by 2 bases, 5 bases remained unmatched. In DNA form, the CDR3 reads TGTGCCAGCAGTGAATATGCGGGGGGATCTCAAGAGACCCAGTACTTC. This translates into CASSEYAGGSQETQYF.

This clonotype was recorded many times. This chain joins TRBV10-2 and TRBJ1-2; D is unresolved. Germline values: CDR1 WSHSY, CDR2 SAAADI. V was clipped by 3 bases and J by 5 bases, with 10 bases between them. The CDR3 spans 13 residues. The CDR3 bases are TGCGCCAGCAGTGAAGTAGAGACTTATGGCTACACCTTC. Translation: CASSEVETYGYTF.

Concerning this clonotype itself: As the CDR3 is not closed by the conserved phenylalanine or tryptophan, this likely results from a read error. The V call is TRBV7-8, the J call TRBJ1-1, with 7 bases matching TRBD1. The CDR3 totals 14 residues. From germline, CDR1 is SGHVS and CDR2 FQNEAQ. V was clipped by 4 bases and J by 3 bases; unmatched bases: 5. In DNA form, the CDR3 reads TGTGCCAGCAGCTCGGGACAGTTGTACACTGAAGCTTTCCTT. As protein: CASSSGQLYTEAFL.